A single sample gave rise to the 4 T cell receptor beta chains below, sequenced in a study of blood T cell repertoires in COVID-19. Clones were sequenced by immunoSEQ multiplex PCR, and TCRdb holds only the in-frame ones, with some missing. The table records 63,000 or so clones, around 89% of them present only once. The source material was peripheral blood. These receptors were collected from a human donor in a cohort sampled during active COVID-19.

The chain combines TRBV18 with TRBJ1-4; D perhaps matches TRBD1 (5 bases). The CDR3 extends over 19 amino acids. The germline V gene has CDR1 KGHSH and CDR2 LQKENI. Trimming cost V 0 bases and J 0 bases, with 17 bases left between them. CDR3 residues: CASSPPPRERGTTNEKLFF. In nucleotides, the CDR3 is TGTGCCAGCTCACCACCGCCCAGGGAAAGGGGAACAACTAATGAAAAACTGTTTTTT.

The chain recombines TRBV30 with TRBJ1-6, with a weak D call TRBD1 (6 bases). The CDR3 length is 14 residues. Germline assignment: CDR1 GTSNPN and CDR2 SVGIG (reference sequence). Trimming removed 5 bases from V and 7 bases from J, with 15 bases in between. CDR3 residues: CAWASGVINSPLHF. CDR3 DNA: TGTGCCTGGGCTTCAGGGGTTATCAATTCACCCCTCCACTTT. The variable domain in full, with the rest retrieved from reference TRBV30 and TRBJ1-6, is SQTIHQWPATLVQPVGSPLSLECTVEGTSNPNLYWYRQAAGRGLQLLFYSVGIGQISSEVPQNLSASRPQDRQFILSSKKLLLSDSGFYLCAWASGVINSPLHFGNGTRLTVT.

This clone was detected once. The chain links TRBV11-2 to TRBJ1-2; D is perhaps TRBD1 (6 bases). The V end was cut by 4 bases, the J end by 2 bases, with 20 bases between. The CDR3 length is 17 residues. In germline, CDR1 is SGHAT, CDR2 FQNNGV. CDR3 in amino acids: CASSSGVPWTENYGYTF. CDR3 sequence (DNA): TGTGCCAGCAGCTCAGGGGTCCCATGGACCGAGAACTATGGCTACACCTTC. Variable domain in full (rest from reference TRBV11-2 and TRBJ1-2): EAGVAQSPRYKIIEKRQSVAFWCNPISGHATLYWYQQILGQGPKLLIQFQNNGVVDDSQLPKDRFSAERLKGVDSTLKIQPAKLEDSAVYLCASSSGVPWTENYGYTFGSGTRLTVV.

The chain carries TRBV30 and TRBJ1-2, with 9 bases fitting TRBD1. This CDR3 comprises 14 residues. Germline assignment: CDR1 GTSNPN and CDR2 SVGIG (reference sequence). The junction had 10 bases not matched to a gene; V was cut back by 4 bases and J by 7 bases. Written as DNA, the CDR3 is TGTGCCTGGACGGCCGGGACAGGGTCGTTTGGCTACACCTTC. Translating it yields CAWTAGTGSFGYTF.